This T cell receptor (beta chain) was recorded in a study of shared clonotypes between healthy human individuals. General observations from the study: Several donors showed sharing of 4.5% to 5% of naive CD4 clonotypes. The study drew on few donors, limiting represented genetic and exposure-history diversity.

All donors were Caucasian adults living in Nashville, Tennessee. The CDR3 has 15 amino acids. Germline V lookup: CDR1 SGDLS, CDR2 YYNGEE. Losses at the gene ends were 0 bases for V and 2 bases for J; bases not matched to a gene: 5. Repertoires were generated with immunoSEQ multiplex PCR, while TCRdb's copy carries only in-frame clones and drops some. The sample has over 850,000 clones, approximately 80% seen once; the top ten hold around 0.47%. A word on this clone: Its antigen is currently unknown. Other DNA sequences in this sample translate to the same CDR3.

The sequencing sample was made of memory CD4+ T cells from PBMCs. This sample's subset: CD45RA-negative fraction. V and J are TRBV9 and TRBJ2-7; TRBD2 matches 7 bases. This sequence was found in a young man in good health. Some clones in this sample may be carry-over from other donors' samples. CDR3 loop: CASSVEASGPYEQYF. The DNA of the CDR3 is TGTGCCAGCAGCGTAGAGGCTAGCGGTCCCTACGAGCAGTACTTC.